These 12 T cell receptor beta chains were sequenced from one sample in a study of T cell responses to AZD1222 COVID-19 vaccine. Sequencing was performed with immunoSEQ multiplex PCR; in TCRdb, only in-frame clones are kept and a portion is missing. The sample lists 150,000 to 200,000 clones, 85% to 90% occurring once. The sequenced sample was peripheral blood, obtained on day 0 of AZD1222 vaccination. The receptors stem from an adult in good health.

This clone has just a few counts. V and J are TRBV6-5 and TRBJ1-6, with D possibly TRBD1 on 5 matching bases. V lost 4 bases, J lost 10 bases, and 17 bases lay in between. Germline V gene lookup returns CDR1 MNHEY and CDR2 SVGAGI. The CDR3 is made up of 15 amino acids. DNA for the CDR3: TGTGCCAGCAGTTCTACTACTTCCGGGGACTCACCCCTCCACTTT. Its translation is CASSSTTSGDSPLHF.

This chain uses TRBV7-3 with TRBJ2-2; 7 positions agree with TRBD2. Looked up from germline, CDR1 is SGHTA and CDR2 is FQGTGA. This CDR3 has 16 amino acids. J was trimmed by 2 bases and V by 5 bases; bases with no gene match: 8. CDR3 coding DNA: TGTGCCAGCAGCCCCCAGGGAGGGCCTAACACCGGGGAGCTGTTTTTT. Protein sequence: CASSPQGGPNTGELFF.

The chain has TRBV11-2 and TRBJ2-1, with TRBD2 matching 11 bases. Trimming cost V 5 bases and J 7 bases; bases outside gene matches: 10. Germline CDR1 reads SGHAT; CDR2 reads FQNNGV. CDR3 length: 16 residues. The CDR3 loop is CASSQGGSGRANEQFF. DNA of the CDR3: TGTGCCAGCAGCCAAGGGGGTAGCGGGAGGGCGAATGAGCAGTTCTTC.

For the CDR3, the DNA is TGTGCCAGCACCACAAACCAGGGCGGTGAAGCTTTCTTT. It translates to CASTTNQGGEAFF. The chain is built from TRBV2 and TRBJ1-1; D possibly corresponds to TRBD1 (5 bases). The V end lost 7 bases, the J end lost 7 bases, and 16 bases lay between the germline ends. CDR1 is SNHLY, CDR2 FYNNEI, per germline. This CDR3 contains 13 residues.

This chain connects TRBV28 to TRBJ1-5; 11 bases line up with TRBD1. V lost 5 bases to trimming and J lost 11 bases; unmatched junction nucleotides: 8. The CDR3 covers 14 residues. Germline V lookup: CDR1 MDHEN, CDR2 SYDVKM. The CDR3 sequence: CASSPTGQGGSQHF. CDR3 nucleotides: TGTGCCAGCAGTCCAACGGGACAGGGGGGGTCCCAGCATTTT.

The CDR3 protein is CASSLAMGGRGDYGYTF. CDR3 nucleotide sequence: TGTGCCAGCAGCTTAGCGATGGGGGGCAGGGGAGACTATGGCTACACCTTC. The chain is built from TRBV7-9 and TRBJ1-2; TRBD1 is a possible D gene (6 bases). V was trimmed by 0 bases and J by 3 bases, leaving 17 bases between them. The V gene's germline CDR1 is SEHNR and CDR2 FQNEAQ (reference sequence). This CDR3 comprises 17 residues.

This clone was seen a handful of times. The chain is built from TRBV30 and TRBJ1-2, with D tentatively TRBD1 (5 bases). The V gene lost 3 bases and the J gene lost 7 bases, with 9 bases spanning the gap. The CDR3 contains 11 residues. CDR1 is GTSNPN and CDR2 is SVGIG in the germline V gene (reference sequence). CDR3 loop: CAWSPGGGYTF. Written as DNA, the CDR3 is TGTGCCTGGAGCCCCGGGGGTGGCTACACCTTC.

The chain recombines TRBV7-9 with TRBJ2-1, with TRBD2 as a possible D gene (6 bases). The CDR3 extends over 15 amino acids. V gave up 6 bases and J gave up 0 bases, with 12 bases separating them. Germline V gene sequence: CDR1 SEHNR, CDR2 FQNEAQ (reference sequence). The CDR3 bases are TGTGCCAGCAGGCCATCTAGCGCCTCCTACAATGAGCAGTTCTTC. Its protein is CASRPSSASYNEQFF. The variable domain in full, with the rest retrieved from reference TRBV7-9 and TRBJ2-1, is DTGVSQNPRHKITKRGQNVTFRCDPISEHNRLYWYRQTLGQGPEFLTYFQNEAQLEKSRLLSDRFSAERPKGSFSTLEIQRTEQGDSAMYLCASRPSSASYNEQFFGPGTRLTVL.

V gene TRBV5-4 combines with J gene TRBJ2-7; the D gene is possibly TRBD2 (6 bases). The CDR3 spans 14 residues. CDR1 is SGHNT and CDR2 is YYREEE in the germline V gene (reference sequence). With 4 bases removed from V and 7 bases from J, the gap between germline ends came to 18 bases. CDR3 bases: TGTGCCAGCAGCATTGGGAGGCAGGGTGGGGAGCAGTACTTC. Protein: CASSIGRQGGEQYF.

The DNA for the CDR3 is TGTGCCAGCAGCTCCAAGACCCCGTTCTACGAGCAGTACTTC. Translating gives CASSSKTPFYEQYF. This chain joins TRBV7-2 and TRBJ2-7; no firm D call. V lost 4 bases to trimming and J lost 3 bases, with 13 bases between them. The CDR3 runs to 14 residues. Germline CDR1 reads SGHTA; CDR2 reads FQGNSA.

The chain couples TRBV5-5 to TRBJ2-7; 9 bases agree with TRBD1. CDR1 SGHKS and CDR2 YYEKEE come from the germline V gene (reference sequence). CDR3 length: 14 amino acids. The junction had 4 bases not matched to a gene; V was cut back by 0 bases and J by 6 bases. CDR3 nucleotides: TGTGCCAGCAGCTTGGAGGGACAGGGCTTCGAGCAGTACTTC. It codes for CASSLEGQGFEQYF.

The rearrangement joins TRBV4-1 to TRBJ1-6, with D hard to call. The CDR3 extends over 16 amino acids. Germline V lookup: CDR1 MGHRA, CDR2 YSYEKL. The V end was cut by 0 bases, the J end by 6 bases, with 12 bases between. CDR3 loop: CASSQELSGLNSPLHF. CDR3 nucleotide sequence: TGCGCCAGCAGCCAAGAATTATCTGGGCTTAATTCACCCCTCCACTTT.